This T cell receptor beta chain is drawn from a study of cytotoxic CD8 clonotypes in ibrutinib-treated CLL. Study details: The study included 11 relapsed/refractory and more than 14 treatment-naive patients; about 17 had IGHV unmutated disease. The taking of response samples occurred after a median about 12 months of treatment, with a range of 6 to 36.

General study results and limits: Circulating CD8+ T-cell counts were tracked by baseline clonality, which exceeded that of age-matched healthy donors. Before falling back toward baseline at progression, clonality had risen at the time of ibrutinib response.

In this sample, this clone turned up a few times. Its antigen is unknown. The data were produced by immunoSEQ multiplex PCR, yet TCRdb's version contains in-frame clones alone and is incomplete. The sample yields 150,000 to 250,000 clones, around 70% seen once. The ends lost 7 bases at V and 0 bases at J; junction bases unmatched: 12. The germline gives CDR1 SGHTS, CDR2 YDEGEE. The CDR3 consists of 17 residues. This sequence was found in a human donor with chronic lymphocytic leukemia. The sample here was PBMCs, taken after 24 months of ibrutinib treatment. V usage is TRBV5-8 and J usage is TRBJ1-3; 8 bases map to TRBD1. This chain's CDR3 is CASLGTGTLLSGNTIYF. The CDR3 coding sequence is TGTGCCAGCCTGGGGACAGGAACTCTTCTCTCTGGAAACACCATATATTTT.